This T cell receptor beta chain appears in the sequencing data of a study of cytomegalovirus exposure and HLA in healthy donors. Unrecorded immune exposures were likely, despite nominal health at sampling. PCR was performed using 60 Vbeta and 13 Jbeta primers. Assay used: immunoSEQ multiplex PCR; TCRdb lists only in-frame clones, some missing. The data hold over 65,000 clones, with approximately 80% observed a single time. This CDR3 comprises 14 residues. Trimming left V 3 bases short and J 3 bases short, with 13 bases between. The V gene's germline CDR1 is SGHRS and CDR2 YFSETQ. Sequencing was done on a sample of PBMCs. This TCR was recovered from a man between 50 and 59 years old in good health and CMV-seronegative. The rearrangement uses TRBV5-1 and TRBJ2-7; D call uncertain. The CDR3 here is CASSSTGSLYEQYF. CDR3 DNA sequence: TGCGCCAGCAGCTCTACGGGTTCGCTCTACGAGCAGTACTTC.